This TCR beta chain comes out of a study of response to subunit inactivated influenza vaccine. Concerning this clonotype: Its antigen is currently unknown.

TCRdb analysed the RT-PCR reads with MiXCR anew, one entry per CDR3 protein. The sample shows 650,000 to 800,000 distinct CDR3 sequences, roughly 14% of them seen only once. Findings and limits, study-wide: The authors suggested that few new T cells are recruited per seasonal influenza vaccination.

The CDR3 contains 13 residues. V lost 6 bases, J lost 6 bases, and 14 bases lay in between. Germline values: CDR1 SEHNR, CDR2 FQNEAQ (reference sequence). The sample in question was PBMCs from blood, obtained 14 to 15 days before vaccination. The chain joins TRBV7-9 to TRBJ1-1; the D gene is possibly TRBD1 (6 bases). The receptor comes from a middle-aged man who received an inactivated influenza vaccine. This chain's CDR3 is CASSAWGGAEAFF. CDR3 in DNA: TGTGCCAGCAGTGCCTGGGGGGGCGCTGAAGCTTTCTTT. The whole variable domain, filled in from reference TRBV7-9 and TRBJ1-1, reads DTGVSQNPRHKITKRGQNVTFRCDPISEHNRLYWYRQTLGQGPEFLTYFQNEAQLEKSRLLSDRFSAERPKGSFSTLEIQRTEQGDSAMYLCASSAWGGAEAFFGQGTRLTVV.